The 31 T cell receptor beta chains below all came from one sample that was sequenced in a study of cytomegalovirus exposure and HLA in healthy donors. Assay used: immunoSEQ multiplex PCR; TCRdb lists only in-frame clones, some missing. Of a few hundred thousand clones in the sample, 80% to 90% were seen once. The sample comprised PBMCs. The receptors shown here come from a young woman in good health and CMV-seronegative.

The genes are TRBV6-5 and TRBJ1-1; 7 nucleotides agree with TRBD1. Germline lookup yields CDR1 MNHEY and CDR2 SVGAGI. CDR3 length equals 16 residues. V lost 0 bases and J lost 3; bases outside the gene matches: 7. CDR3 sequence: CASSYSLGQEDTEAFF. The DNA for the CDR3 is TGTGCCAGCAGTTACTCTCTTGGACAGGAAGACACTGAAGCTTTCTTT.

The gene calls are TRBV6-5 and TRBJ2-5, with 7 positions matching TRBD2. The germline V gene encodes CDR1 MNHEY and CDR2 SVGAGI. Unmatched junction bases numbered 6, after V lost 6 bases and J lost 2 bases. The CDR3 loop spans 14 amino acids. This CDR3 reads CASSPGTKQETQYF. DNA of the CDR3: TGTGCCAGCAGCCCCGGGACTAAACAAGAGACCCAGTACTTC.

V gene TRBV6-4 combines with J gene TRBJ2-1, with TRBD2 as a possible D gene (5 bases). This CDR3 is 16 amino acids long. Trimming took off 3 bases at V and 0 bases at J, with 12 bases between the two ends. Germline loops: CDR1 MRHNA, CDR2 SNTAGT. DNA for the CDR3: TGTGCCAGCAGTGAGGGTAGCGCCAGCTCCTACAATGAGCAGTTCTTC. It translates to CASSEGSASSYNEQFF.

The CDR3, as DNA: TGTGCCAGCAGTTCCCTGTCGACTAGCGGCCAGCTTCTCACCAAAAACATTCAGTACTTC. Translation gives CASSSLSTSGQLLTKNIQYF. The chain links TRBV27 to TRBJ2-4; 9 bases are shared with TRBD2. The CDR3 runs 20 residues. CDR1 and CDR2 (germline): MNHEY, SMNVEV (reference sequence). J gave up 2 bases and V 4 bases, and 18 bases lay outside the gene matches.

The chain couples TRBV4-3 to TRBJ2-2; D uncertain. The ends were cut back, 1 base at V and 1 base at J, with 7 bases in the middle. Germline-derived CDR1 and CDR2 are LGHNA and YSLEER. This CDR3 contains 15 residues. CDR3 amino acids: CASSQGSLNTGELFF. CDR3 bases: TGCGCCAGCAGCCAAGGTTCCTTGAACACCGGGGAGCTGTTTTTT.

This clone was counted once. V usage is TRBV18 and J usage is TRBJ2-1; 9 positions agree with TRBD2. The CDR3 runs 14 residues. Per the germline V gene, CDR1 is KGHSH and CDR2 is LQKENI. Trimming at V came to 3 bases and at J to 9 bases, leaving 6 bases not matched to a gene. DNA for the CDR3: TGTGCCAGCTCACCCCCCGGACTAGCGCCTGAGCAGTTCTTC. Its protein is CASSPPGLAPEQFF.

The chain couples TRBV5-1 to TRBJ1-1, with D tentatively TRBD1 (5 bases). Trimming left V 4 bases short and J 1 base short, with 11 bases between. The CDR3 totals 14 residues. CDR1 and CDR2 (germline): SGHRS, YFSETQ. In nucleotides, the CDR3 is TGCGCCAGCAGCCCGGCGGGGGAGAACACTGAAGCTTTCTTT. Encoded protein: CASSPAGENTEAFF.

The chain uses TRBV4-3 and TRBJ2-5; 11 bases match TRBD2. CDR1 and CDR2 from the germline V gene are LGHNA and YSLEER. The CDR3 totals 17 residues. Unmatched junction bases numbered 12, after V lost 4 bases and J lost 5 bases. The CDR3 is CASSLSGLAGGRETQYF. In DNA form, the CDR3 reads TGCGCCAGCAGCCTCTCGGGGCTAGCGGGAGGACGGGAGACCCAGTACTTC.

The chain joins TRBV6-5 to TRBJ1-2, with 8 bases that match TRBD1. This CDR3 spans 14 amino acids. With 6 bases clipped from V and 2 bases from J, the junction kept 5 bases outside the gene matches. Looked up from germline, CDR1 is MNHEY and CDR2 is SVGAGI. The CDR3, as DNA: TGTGCCAGCAGAAAGGACAGGGAGAACTATGGCTACACCTTC. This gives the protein CASRKDRENYGYTF.

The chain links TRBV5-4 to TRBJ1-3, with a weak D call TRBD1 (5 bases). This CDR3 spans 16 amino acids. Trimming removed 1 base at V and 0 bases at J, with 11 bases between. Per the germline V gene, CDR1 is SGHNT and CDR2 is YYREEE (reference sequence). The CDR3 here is CASSLKGVYSGNTIYF. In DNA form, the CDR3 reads TGTGCCAGCAGCTTGAAAGGGGTCTACTCTGGAAACACCATATATTTT.

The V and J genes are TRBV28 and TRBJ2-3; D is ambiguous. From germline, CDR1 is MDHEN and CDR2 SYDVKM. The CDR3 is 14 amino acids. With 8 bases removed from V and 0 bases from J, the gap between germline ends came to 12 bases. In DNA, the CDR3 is TGTGCCAGCCTTGACTCCGGGAGCACAGATACGCAGTATTTT. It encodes CASLDSGSTDTQYF.

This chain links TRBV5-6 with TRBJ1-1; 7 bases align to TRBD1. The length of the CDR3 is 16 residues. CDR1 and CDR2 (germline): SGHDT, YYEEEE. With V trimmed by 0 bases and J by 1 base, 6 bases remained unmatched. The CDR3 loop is CASSLVPGGGNTEAFF. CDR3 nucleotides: TGTGCCAGCAGCTTGGTTCCAGGGGGAGGGAACACTGAAGCTTTCTTT.

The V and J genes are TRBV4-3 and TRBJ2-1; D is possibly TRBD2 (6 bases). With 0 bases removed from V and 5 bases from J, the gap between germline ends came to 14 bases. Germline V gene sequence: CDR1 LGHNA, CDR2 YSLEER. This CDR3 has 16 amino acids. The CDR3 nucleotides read TGCGCCAGCAGCCAAGAGTCGCGGGAAAACGACAATGAGCAGTTCTTC. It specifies CASSQESRENDNEQFF.

CDR3 loop: CASSLQLAGGGADTQYF. In nucleotides, the CDR3 is TGTGCCAGCAGTTTACAGCTAGCGGGAGGAGGGGCAGATACGCAGTATTTT. The chain carries TRBV28 and TRBJ2-3, with TRBD2 identical over 11 bases. The germline CDR1 and CDR2 sequences are MDHEN and SYDVKM. The ends lost 2 bases at V and 4 bases at J; junction bases unmatched: 8. The CDR3 spans 17 residues.

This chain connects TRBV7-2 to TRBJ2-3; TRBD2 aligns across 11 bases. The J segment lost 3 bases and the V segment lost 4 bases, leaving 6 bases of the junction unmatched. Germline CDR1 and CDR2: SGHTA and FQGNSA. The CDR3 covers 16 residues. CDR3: CASSSGGTSGTDTQYF. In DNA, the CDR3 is TGTGCCAGCAGCTCCGGCGGGACTAGCGGAACAGATACGCAGTATTTT.

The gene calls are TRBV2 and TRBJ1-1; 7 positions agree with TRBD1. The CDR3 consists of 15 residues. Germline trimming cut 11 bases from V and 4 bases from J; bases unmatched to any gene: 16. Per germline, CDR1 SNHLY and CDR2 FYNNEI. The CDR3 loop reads CACKIGGVGGTEAFF. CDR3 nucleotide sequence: TGTGCCTGCAAGATAGGGGGCGTGGGGGGCACTGAAGCTTTCTTT.

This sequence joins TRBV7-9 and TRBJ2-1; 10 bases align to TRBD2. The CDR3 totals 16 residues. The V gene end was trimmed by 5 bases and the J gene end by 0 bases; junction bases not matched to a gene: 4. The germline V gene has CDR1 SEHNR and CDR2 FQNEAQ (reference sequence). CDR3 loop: CASSPRLAGSYNEQFF. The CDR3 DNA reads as TGTGCCAGCAGCCCCCGACTAGCGGGCTCCTACAATGAGCAGTTCTTC. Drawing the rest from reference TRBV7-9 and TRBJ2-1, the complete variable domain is DTGVSQNPRHKITKRGQNVTFRCDPISEHNRLYWYRQTLGQGPEFLTYFQNEAQLEKSRLLSDRFSAERPKGSFSTLEIQRTEQGDSAMYLCASSPRLAGSYNEQFFGPGTRLTVL.

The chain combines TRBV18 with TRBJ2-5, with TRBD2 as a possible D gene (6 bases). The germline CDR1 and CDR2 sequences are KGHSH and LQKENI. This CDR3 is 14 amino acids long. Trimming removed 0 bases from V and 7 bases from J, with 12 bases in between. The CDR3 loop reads CASSPPAGRRTQYF. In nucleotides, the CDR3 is TGTGCCAGCTCACCACCGGCAGGGAGGCGGACCCAGTACTTC. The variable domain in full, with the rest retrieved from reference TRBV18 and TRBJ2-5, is NAGVMQNPRHLVRRRGQEARLRCSPMKGHSHVYWYRQLPEEGLKFMVYLQKENIIDESGMPKERFSAEFPKEGPSILRIQQVVRGDSAAYFCASSPPAGRRTQYFGPGTRLLVL.

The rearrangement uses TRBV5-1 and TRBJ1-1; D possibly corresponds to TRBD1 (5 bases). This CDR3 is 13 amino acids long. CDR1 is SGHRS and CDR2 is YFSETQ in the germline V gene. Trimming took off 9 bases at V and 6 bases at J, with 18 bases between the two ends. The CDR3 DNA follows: TGCGCCACCTCGACAGAGCCCCTTGCTGAAGCTTTCTTT. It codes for CATSTEPLAEAFF.

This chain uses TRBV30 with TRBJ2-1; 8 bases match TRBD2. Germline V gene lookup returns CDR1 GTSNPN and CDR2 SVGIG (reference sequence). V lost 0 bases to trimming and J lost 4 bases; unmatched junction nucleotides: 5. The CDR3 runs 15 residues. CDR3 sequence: CAWSVRAGAYNEQFF. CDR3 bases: TGTGCCTGGAGTGTACGAGCGGGAGCTTACAATGAGCAGTTCTTC.

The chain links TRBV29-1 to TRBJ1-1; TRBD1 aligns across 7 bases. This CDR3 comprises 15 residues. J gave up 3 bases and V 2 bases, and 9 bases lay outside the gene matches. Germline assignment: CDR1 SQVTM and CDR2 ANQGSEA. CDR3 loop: CSVEPAGGSDTEAFF. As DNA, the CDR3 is TGCAGCGTTGAACCGGCAGGGGGATCAGACACTGAAGCTTTCTTT.

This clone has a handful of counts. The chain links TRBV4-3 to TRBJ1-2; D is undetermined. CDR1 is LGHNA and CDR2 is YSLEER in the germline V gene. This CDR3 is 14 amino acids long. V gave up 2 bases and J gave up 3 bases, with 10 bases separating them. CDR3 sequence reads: CASSQTTEHYGYTF. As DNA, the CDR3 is TGCGCCAGCAGCCAAACCACAGAGCACTATGGCTACACCTTC.

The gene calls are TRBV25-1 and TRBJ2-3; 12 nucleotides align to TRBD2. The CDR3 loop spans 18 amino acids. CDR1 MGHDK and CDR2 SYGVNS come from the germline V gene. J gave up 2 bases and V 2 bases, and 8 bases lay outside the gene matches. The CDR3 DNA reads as TGTGCCAGCAGTGAACTTGGACTAGCGGGACGCGTCACAGATACGCAGTATTTT. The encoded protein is CASSELGLAGRVTDTQYF.

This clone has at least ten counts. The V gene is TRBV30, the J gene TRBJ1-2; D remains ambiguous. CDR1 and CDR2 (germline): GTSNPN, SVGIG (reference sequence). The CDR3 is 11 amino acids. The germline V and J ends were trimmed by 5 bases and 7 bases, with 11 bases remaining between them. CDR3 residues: CAWGSNSGYTF. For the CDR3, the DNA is TGTGCCTGGGGTTCAAATAGTGGCTACACCTTC.

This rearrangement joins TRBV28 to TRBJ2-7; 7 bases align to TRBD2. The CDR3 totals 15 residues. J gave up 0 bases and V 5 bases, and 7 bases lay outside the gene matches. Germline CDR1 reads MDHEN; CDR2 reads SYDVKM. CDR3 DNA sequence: TGTGCCAGCAGTCTTGCAGGCGGGAGCTCCTACGAGCAGTACTTC. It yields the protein CASSLAGGSSYEQYF.

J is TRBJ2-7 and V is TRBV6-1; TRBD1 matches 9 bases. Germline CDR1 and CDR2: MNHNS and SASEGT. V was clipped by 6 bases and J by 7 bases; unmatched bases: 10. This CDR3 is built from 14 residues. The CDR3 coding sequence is TGTGCCAGCAGGGGGGGACAGGGTTATTGGGAGCAGTACTTC. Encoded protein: CASRGGQGYWEQYF.

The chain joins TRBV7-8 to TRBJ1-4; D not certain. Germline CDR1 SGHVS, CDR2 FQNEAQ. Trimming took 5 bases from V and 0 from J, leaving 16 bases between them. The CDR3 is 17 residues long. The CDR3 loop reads CASSLEGSRSTNEKLFF. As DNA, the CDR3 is TGTGCCAGCAGCCTCGAAGGAAGCAGGTCAACTAATGAAAAACTGTTTTTT.

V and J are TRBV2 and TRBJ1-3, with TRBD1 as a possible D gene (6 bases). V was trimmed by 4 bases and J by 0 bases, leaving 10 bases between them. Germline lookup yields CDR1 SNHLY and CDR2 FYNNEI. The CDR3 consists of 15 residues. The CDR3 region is CASSAGTTSGNTIYF. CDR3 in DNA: TGTGCCAGCAGTGCCGGGACAACCTCTGGAAACACCATATATTTT.

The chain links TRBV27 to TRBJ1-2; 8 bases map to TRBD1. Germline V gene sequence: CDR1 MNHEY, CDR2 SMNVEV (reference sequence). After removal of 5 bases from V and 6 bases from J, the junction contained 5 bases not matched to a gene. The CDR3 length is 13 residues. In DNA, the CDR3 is TGTGCCAGCAGTCAGGGGGCCAGGAATGGCTACACCTTC. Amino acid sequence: CASSQGARNGYTF.

The CDR3 bases are TGTGCCAGCAGCTTCGGACTGCCCCTCGAGCAGTACTTC. Amino acids: CASSFGLPLEQYF. The chain links TRBV7-2 to TRBJ2-7, with D tentatively TRBD2 (5 bases). Germline V lookup: CDR1 SGHTA, CDR2 FQGNSA. Trimming removed 3 bases at V and 6 bases at J, with 12 bases between. The CDR3 loop spans 13 amino acids.

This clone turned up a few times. The CDR3 sequence is CAASRGPISQPQHF. CDR3 in DNA: TGCGCCGCCAGCAGGGGGCCAATAAGTCAGCCCCAGCATTTT. The chain recombines TRBV10-1 with TRBJ1-5; 8 bases are shared with TRBD1. After removal of 11 bases from V and 6 bases from J, the junction contained 12 bases not matched to a gene. The CDR3 is 14 amino acids. The germline V gene has CDR1 WNHNN and CDR2 SYGVQD (reference sequence).